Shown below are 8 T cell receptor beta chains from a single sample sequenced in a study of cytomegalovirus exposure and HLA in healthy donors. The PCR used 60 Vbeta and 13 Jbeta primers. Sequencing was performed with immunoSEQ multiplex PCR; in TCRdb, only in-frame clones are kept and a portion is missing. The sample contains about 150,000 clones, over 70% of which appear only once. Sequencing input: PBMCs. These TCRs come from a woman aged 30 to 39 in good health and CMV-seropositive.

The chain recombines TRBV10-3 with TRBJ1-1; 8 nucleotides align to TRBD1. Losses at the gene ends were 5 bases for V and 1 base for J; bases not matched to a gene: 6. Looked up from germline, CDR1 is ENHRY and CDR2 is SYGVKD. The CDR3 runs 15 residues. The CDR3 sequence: CAISRVDRENTEAFF. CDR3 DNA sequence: TGTGCCATCAGTCGTGTGGACAGGGAGAACACTGAAGCTTTCTTT.

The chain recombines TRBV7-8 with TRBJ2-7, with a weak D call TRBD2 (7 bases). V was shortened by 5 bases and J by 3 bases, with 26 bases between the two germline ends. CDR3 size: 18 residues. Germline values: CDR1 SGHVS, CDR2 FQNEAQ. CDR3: CASSLESWGGVQVYEQYF. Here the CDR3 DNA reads TGTGCCAGCAGCCTCGAATCCTGGGGGGGCGTTCAAGTCTACGAGCAGTACTTC.

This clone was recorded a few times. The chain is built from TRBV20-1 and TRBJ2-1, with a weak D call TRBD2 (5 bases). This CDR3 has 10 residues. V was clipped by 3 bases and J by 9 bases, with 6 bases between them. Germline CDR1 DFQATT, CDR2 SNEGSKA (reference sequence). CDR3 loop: CSARGAEQFF. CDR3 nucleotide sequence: TGCAGTGCTAGGGGAGCTGAGCAGTTCTTC.

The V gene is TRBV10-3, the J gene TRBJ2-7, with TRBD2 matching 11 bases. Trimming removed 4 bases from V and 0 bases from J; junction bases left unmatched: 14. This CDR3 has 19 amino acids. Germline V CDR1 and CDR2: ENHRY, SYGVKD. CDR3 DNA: TGTGCCATCAGTGTTAGCGGGAGGGCCGGTGGGCCACCCTCCTACGAGCAGTACTTC. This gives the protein CAISVSGRAGGPPSYEQYF.

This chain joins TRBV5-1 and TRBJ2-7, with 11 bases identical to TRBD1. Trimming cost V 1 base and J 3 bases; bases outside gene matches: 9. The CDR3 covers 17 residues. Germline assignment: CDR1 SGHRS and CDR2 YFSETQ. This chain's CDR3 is CASSLFTGTGGFYEQYF. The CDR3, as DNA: TGCGCCAGCAGCTTGTTTACCGGGACAGGGGGATTCTACGAGCAGTACTTC. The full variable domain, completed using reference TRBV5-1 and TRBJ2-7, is KAGVTQTPRYLIKTRGQQVTLSCSPISGHRSVSWYQQTPGQGLQFLFEYFSETQRNKGNFPGRFSGRQFSNSRSEMNVSTLELGDSALYLCASSLFTGTGGFYEQYFGPGTRLTVT.

CDR3 protein: CASSLSRGTDTQYF. The CDR3 nucleotides read TGCGCCAGCAGCTTATCCAGGGGCACAGATACGCAGTATTTT. The rearrangement joins TRBV5-1 to TRBJ2-3; D might be TRBD1 (5 bases). V was pared by 2 bases and J by 1 base, with 8 bases between. The CDR3 consists of 14 residues. Germline V gene lookup returns CDR1 SGHRS and CDR2 YFSETQ.

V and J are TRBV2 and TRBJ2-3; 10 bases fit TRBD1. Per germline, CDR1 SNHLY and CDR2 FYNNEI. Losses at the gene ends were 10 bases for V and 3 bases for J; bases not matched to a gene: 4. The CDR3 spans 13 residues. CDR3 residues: CATRTGGTDTQYF. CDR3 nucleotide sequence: TGTGCCACCCGGACAGGGGGGACAGATACGCAGTATTTT.

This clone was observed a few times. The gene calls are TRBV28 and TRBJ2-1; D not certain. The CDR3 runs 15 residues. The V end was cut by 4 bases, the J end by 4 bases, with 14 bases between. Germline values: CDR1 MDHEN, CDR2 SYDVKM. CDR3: CASSYSSWSYNEQFF. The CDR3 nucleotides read TGTGCCAGCAGTTATTCTAGTTGGTCATACAATGAGCAGTTCTTC.